This TCR beta chain was found in a study of blood T cells in healthy people across ages. The germline CDR1 and CDR2 sequences are DFQATT and SNEGSKA (reference sequence). This CDR3 is built from 12 residues. V shed 5 bases and J 5 bases; nucleotides not matched to a gene: 4. It was with a sample-barcoded 5' primer and a J-beta primer mix that a second PCR of about 6 to 12 cycles was run. TCRdb reanalysed the 5' RACE reads using MiXCR and keeps one entry per CDR3 protein. The data show 1.5 million to 2 million distinct CDR3 sequences, approximately 28% seen once. This clonotype was found once. This clonotype was obtained from a woman aged 25-40 years in good health. Sequencing was performed on blood. The chain recombines TRBV20-1 with TRBJ2-5; 8 nucleotides line up with TRBD1. CDR3 region: CSASTGEETQYF. CDR3 nucleotides: TGCAGTGCTTCGACAGGGGAGGAGACCCAGTACTTC.